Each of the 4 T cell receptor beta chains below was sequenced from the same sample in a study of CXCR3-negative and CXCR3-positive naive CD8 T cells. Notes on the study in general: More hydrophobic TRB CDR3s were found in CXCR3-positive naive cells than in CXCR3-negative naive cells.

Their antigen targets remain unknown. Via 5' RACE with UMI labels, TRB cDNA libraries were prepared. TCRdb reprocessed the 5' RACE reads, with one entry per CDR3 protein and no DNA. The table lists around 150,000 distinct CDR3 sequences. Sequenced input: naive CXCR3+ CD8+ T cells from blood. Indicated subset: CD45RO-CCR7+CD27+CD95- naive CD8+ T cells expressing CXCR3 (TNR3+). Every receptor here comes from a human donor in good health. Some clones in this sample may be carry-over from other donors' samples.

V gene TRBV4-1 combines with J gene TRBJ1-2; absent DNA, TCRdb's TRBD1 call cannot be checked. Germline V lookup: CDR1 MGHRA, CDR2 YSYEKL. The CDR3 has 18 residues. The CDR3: CASSLEPLWGQTRDGYTF.

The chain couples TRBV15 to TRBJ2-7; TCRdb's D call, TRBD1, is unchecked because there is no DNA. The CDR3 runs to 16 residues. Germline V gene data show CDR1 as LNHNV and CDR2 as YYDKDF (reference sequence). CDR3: CATSGLVGQELVEQYF.

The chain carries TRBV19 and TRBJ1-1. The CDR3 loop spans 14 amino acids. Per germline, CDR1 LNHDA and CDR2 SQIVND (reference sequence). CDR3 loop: CASSIGPGNTEAFF.

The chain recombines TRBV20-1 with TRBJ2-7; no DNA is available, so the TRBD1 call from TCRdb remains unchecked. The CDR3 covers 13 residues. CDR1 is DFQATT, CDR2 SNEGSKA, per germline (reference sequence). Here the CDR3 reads CSARAQGTYEQYF.